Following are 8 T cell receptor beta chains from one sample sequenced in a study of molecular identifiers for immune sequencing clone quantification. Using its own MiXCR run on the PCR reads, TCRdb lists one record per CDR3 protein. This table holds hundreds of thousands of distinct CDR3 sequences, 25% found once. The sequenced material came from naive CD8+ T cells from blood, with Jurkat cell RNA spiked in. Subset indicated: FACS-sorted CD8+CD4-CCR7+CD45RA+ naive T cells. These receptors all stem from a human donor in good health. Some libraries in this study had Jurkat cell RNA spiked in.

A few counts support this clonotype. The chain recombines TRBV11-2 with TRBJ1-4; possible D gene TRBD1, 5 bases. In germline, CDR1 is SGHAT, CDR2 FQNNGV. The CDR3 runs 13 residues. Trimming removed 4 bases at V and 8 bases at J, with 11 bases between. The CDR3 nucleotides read TGTGCCAGCAGCTCCCAGGGCGAAGAAAAACTGTTTTTT. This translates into CASSSQGEEKLFF.

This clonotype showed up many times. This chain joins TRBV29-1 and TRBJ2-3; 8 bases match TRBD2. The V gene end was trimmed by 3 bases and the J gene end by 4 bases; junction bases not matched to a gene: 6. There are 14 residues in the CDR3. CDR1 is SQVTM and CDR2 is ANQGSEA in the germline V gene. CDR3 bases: TGCAGCGTTGAGGGGACTAGTTTGTCAGATACGCAGTATTTT. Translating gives CSVEGTSLSDTQYF.

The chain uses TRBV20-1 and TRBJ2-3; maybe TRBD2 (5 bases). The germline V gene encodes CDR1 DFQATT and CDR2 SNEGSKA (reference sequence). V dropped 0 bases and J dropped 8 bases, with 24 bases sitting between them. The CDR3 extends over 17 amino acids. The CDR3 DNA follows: TGCAGTGCTAGAGATATAGGTCCGGGCGGGCCCTCCCCTACGCAGTATTTT. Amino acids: CSARDIGPGGPSPTQYF.

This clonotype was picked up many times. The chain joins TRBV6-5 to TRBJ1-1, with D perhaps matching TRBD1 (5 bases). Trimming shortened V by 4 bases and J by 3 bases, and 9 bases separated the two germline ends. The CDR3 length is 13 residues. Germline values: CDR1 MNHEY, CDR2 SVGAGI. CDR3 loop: CASSSLGDTEAFF. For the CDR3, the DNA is TGTGCCAGCAGTTCCCTAGGGGACACTGAAGCTTTCTTT.

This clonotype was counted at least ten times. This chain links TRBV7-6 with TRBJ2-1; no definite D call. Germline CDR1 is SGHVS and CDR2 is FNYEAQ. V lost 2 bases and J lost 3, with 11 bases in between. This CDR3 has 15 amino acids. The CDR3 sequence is CASSLTATYYNEQFF. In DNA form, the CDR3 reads TGTGCCAGCAGCTTAACAGCGACTTACTACAATGAGCAGTTCTTC. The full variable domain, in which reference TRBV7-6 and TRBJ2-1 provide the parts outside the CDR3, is GAGVSQSPRYKVTKRGQDVALRCDPISGHVSLYWYRQALGQGPEFLTYFNYEAQQDKSGLPNDRFSAERPEGSISTLTIQRTEQRDSAMYRCASSLTATYYNEQFFGPGTRLTVL.

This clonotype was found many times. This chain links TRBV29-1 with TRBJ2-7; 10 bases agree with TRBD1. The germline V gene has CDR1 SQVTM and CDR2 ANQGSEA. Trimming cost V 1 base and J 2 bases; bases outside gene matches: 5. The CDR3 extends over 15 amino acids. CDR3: CSVEVPGQGPYEQYF. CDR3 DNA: TGCAGCGTTGAAGTCCCGGGACAGGGGCCCTACGAGCAGTACTTC.

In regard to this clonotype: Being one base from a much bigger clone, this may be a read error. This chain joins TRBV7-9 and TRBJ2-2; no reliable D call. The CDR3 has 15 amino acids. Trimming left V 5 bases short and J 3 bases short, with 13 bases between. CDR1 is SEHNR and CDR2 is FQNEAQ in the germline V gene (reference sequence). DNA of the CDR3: TGTGCCAGCAGCCCACCATGGGTCCACACCGGGGAGCTGTTTTTT. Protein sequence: CASSPPWVHTGELFF.

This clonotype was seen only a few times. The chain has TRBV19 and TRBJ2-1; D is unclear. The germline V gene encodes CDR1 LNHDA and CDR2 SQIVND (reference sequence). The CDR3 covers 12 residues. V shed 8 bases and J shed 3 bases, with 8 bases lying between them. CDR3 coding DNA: TGTGCCAGTTGGGCAGGCTACAATGAGCAGTTCTTC. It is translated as CASWAGYNEQFF.